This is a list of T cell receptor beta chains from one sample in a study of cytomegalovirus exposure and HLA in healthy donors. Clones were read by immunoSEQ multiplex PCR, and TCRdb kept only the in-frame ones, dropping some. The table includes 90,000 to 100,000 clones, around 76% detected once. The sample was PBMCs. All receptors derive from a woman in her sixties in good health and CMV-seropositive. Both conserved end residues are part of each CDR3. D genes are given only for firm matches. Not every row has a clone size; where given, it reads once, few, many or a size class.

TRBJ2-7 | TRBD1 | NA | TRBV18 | CASSPRDSSYEQYF | TGTGCCAGCTCACCCCGGGACAGCTCCTACGAGCAGTACTTC
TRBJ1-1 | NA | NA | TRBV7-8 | CASSLAKAGKVGPNTEAFF | TGTGCCAGCAGCTTAGCGAAAGCAGGGAAGGTAGGCCCGAACACTGAAGCTTTCTTT
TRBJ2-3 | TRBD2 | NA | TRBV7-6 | CASSLGGVLAGSDTQYF | TGTGCCAGCAGCTTAGGGGGCGTTCTAGCGGGATCAGATACGCAGTATTTT
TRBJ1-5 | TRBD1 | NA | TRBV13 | CASSSGTGGQPQHF | TGTGCCAGCAGCAGTGGGACAGGGGGGCAGCCCCAGCATTTT
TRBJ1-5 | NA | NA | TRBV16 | CASSQEGLNQPQHF | TGTGCCAGCAGCCAAGAGGGCCTAAATCAGCCCCAGCATTTT
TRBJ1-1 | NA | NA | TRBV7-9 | CATERQENTEAFF | TGTGCCACCGAAAGACAGGAGAACACTGAAGCTTTCTTT
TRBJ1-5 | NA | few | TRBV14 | CASSQYGEGPQHF | TGTGCCAGCAGCCAATACGGGGAAGGGCCCCAGCATTTT
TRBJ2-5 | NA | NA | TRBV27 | CASSLIPGRERETQYF | TGTGCCAGCAGTTTAATCCCTGGTCGGGAGCGGGAGACCCAGTACTTC
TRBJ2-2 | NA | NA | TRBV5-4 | CASSGADTGELFF | TGTGCCAGCAGCGGGGCTGACACCGGGGAGCTGTTTTTT
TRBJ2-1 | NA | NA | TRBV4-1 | CASSPVRGKSSYNEQFF | TGCGCCAGCAGCCCCGTGCGCGGGAAGAGCTCCTACAATGAGCAGTTCTTC